This section outlines one T cell receptor (beta chain) sequence together with its context. This entry belongs to a study of blood T cell repertoires in COVID-19. Germline V gives CDR1 SGHRS, CDR2 YFSETQ. CDR3 size: 19 residues. V lost 1 base, J lost 1 base, and 16 bases stayed unmatched. Measured with immunoSEQ multiplex PCR; TCRdb has only the in-frame clones, and not every one. The table has roughly 200,000 clones, approximately 83% seen once; the top ten hold 1.5% to 1.9%. The sequenced material came from peripheral blood. The chain employs TRBV5-1 and TRBJ2-7, with 8 bases aligning to TRBD1. The receptor comes from a human donor in a cohort sampled during active COVID-19. The CDR3 nucleotides are TGCGCCAGCAGCTTGCCGGATGTTCCAACAGGGACAGGTTCCTACGAGCAGTACTTC. Translation gives CASSLPDVPTGTGSYEQYF.